This T cell receptor (beta chain) was recorded in a study of blood T cell repertoires in COVID-19. Clones were read by immunoSEQ multiplex PCR, and TCRdb kept only the in-frame ones, dropping some. The sample yields roughly 360,000 clones, around 83% seen once. Sequencing was done on a sample of PBMCs or T cells enriched from blood (not recorded which). The sequence was collected from a woman aged 45-65 years who had recovered from COVID-19.

The CDR3 loop is CASRYSGGAVGEQYF. The CDR3 DNA reads as TGTGCCAGCAGATATAGCGGGGGGGCCGTCGGCGAGCAGTACTTC. This sequence joins TRBV6-5 and TRBJ2-7; 11 bases align to TRBD2. J was trimmed by 6 bases and V by 6 bases; bases with no gene match: 10. Germline CDR1 and CDR2: MNHEY and SVGAGI. The length of the CDR3 is 15 residues.